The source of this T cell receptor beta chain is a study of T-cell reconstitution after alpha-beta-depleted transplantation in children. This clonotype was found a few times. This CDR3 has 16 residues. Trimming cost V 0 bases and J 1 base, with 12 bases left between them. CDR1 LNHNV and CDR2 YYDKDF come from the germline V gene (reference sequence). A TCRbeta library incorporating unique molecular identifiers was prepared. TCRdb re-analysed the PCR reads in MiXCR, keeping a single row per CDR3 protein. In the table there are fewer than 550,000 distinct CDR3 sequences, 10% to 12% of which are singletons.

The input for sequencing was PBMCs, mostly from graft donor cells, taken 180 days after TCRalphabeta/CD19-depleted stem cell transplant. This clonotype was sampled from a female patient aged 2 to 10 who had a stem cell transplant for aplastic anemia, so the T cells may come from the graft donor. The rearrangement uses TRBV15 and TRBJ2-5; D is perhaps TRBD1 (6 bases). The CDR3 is CATSRERGTSQETQYF. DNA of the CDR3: TGTGCCACCAGCAGAGAGAGAGGGACAAGCCAAGAGACCCAGTACTTC.